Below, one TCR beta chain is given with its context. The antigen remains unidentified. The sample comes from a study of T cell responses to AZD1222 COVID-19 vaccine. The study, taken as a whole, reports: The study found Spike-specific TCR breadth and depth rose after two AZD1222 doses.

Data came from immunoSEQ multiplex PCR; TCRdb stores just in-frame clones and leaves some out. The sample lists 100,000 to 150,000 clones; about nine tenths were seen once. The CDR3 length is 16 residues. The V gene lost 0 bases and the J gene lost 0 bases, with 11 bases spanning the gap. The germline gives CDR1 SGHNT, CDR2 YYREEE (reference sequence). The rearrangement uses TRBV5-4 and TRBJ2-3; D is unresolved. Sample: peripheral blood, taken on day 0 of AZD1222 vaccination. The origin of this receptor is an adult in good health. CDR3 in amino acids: CASSLGAGPSTDTQYF. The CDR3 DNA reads TGTGCCAGCAGCTTGGGGGCCGGGCCGAGCACAGATACGCAGTATTTT.